The 7 T cell receptor beta chains below all came from one sample that was sequenced in a study of a mutant IDH1 vaccine in newly diagnosed glioma. Time point: week 35, safety follow-up. Mutant IDH1 20-mer peptide, at 300 ug, made up each vaccine dose, with topical imiquimod. These receptors have no identified antigens. Sequencing was performed with immunoSEQ multiplex PCR; in TCRdb, only in-frame clones are kept and a portion is missing. The repertoire holds tens of thousands of clones, about 92% seen once, with 2% to 2.5% in the top ten. This specimen was PBMCs, taken from a glioma patient whose treatment included an IDH1 peptide vaccine. All receptors come from a man aged 50-60 years with glioma.

The rearrangement uses TRBV5-6 and TRBJ2-5, with D possibly being TRBD2 (5 bases). Per germline, CDR1 SGHDT and CDR2 YYEEEE. V was clipped by 0 bases and J by 2 bases, with 8 bases between them. This CDR3 is 14 amino acids long. The CDR3: CASSLVSGQETQYF. As DNA, the CDR3 is TGTGCCAGCAGCTTGGTCAGCGGTCAAGAGACCCAGTACTTC.

The rearrangement uses TRBV18 and TRBJ2-3; D uncertain. The V gene lost 1 base and the J gene lost 1 base, with 15 bases spanning the gap. Per germline, CDR1 KGHSH and CDR2 LQKENI. The CDR3 covers 17 residues. CDR3 region: CASSPRVRIEGTDTQYF. In DNA form, the CDR3 reads TGTGCCAGCTCACCACGGGTTAGGATTGAGGGCACAGATACGCAGTATTTT.

A note on this clone: The junction does not match germline at one end; this may be a read error. V is TRBV9 and J is TRBJ2-1; D is perhaps TRBD2 (6 bases). The V gene's germline CDR1 is SGDLS and CDR2 YYNGEE. This CDR3 spans 14 amino acids. CDR3 DNA sequence: TGTGCCAGCAGCAAACGGGACTCCCACAATGAGCAGTTCTTC. The encoded protein is CASSKRDSHNEQFF.

This rearrangement joins TRBV2 to TRBJ1-6, with a possible D match to TRBD1 (6 bases). The CDR3 covers 14 residues. Germline V CDR1 and CDR2: SNHLY, FYNNEI. The V end was cut by 5 bases, the J end by 8 bases, with 13 bases between. The CDR3 nucleotides read TGTGCCAGCAGTCCCCGGGACAACCATTCACCCCTCCACTTT. Translated: CASSPRDNHSPLHF.

V usage is TRBV19 and J usage is TRBJ2-2; a weak D match, TRBD1 (5 bases). The CDR3 totals 15 residues. Germline loops: CDR1 LNHDA, CDR2 SQIVND (reference sequence). Trimming took off 7 bases at V and 1 base at J, with 13 bases between the two ends. CDR3 sequence: CASTLQVWNTGELFF. CDR3 DNA: TGTGCCAGTACCCTACAGGTTTGGAACACCGGGGAGCTGTTTTTT.

The sample holds one count of this clone. The V call is TRBV28, the J call TRBJ1-5; D might be TRBD1 (6 bases). Trimming left V 1 base short and J 4 bases short, with 11 bases between. CDR1 is MDHEN and CDR2 is SYDVKM in the germline V gene. The CDR3 extends over 15 amino acids. The CDR3 reads CASSLSGARNQPQHF. CDR3 coding DNA: TGTGCCAGCAGTTTATCAGGGGCGCGGAATCAGCCCCAGCATTTT.

This chain links TRBV29-1 with TRBJ1-1, with 8 bases identical to TRBD1. The CDR3 length is 14 residues. Looked up from germline, CDR1 is SQVTM and CDR2 is ANQGSEA. The V gene end was trimmed by 5 bases and the J gene end by 4 bases; junction bases not matched to a gene: 9. The DNA for the CDR3 is TGCAGCGTTCAACCGACAGGGGAGGGCACTGAAGCTTTCTTT. Protein: CSVQPTGEGTEAFF.